The 17 T cell receptor beta chains presented below share a single source sample, sequenced in a study of memory CD4+ T cells and cytomegalovirus serostatus. Single viable CD3+CD4+CD8-CD45RO+ cells were sorted as the memory CD4+ T cells. Sequencing used immunoSEQ multiplex PCR; TCRdb keeps in-frame clones, though not all of them. The table has approximately 47,000 clones, 60% to 80% seen once; the top ten hold around 0.99%. Sequenced: memory CD4+ T cells from blood. The source is an adult in good health and CMV-seronegative.

This chain joins TRBV18 and TRBJ2-7; no firm D call. The CDR3 has 13 residues. V lost 3 bases and J lost 1, with 7 bases in between. Germline assignment: CDR1 KGHSH and CDR2 LQKENI. The CDR3 reads CASSPDGSYEQYF. The DNA of the CDR3 is TGTGCCAGCTCACCGGACGGTTCCTACGAGCAGTACTTC.

The chain couples TRBV28 to TRBJ1-5; D not certain. V was clipped by 6 bases and J by 7 bases, with 19 bases between them. Germline-derived CDR1 and CDR2 are MDHEN and SYDVKM. CDR3 length equals 15 residues. The CDR3 DNA reads TGTGCCAGCAGCCCTGAGGGCAGCCCGGGGCAGCCCCAGCATTTT. This codes for CASSPEGSPGQPQHF.

This CDR3 reads CASSTARGRIAGTEAFF. CDR3 coding DNA: TGTGCCAGTAGTACCGCCAGGGGGAGGATTGCTGGCACTGAAGCTTTCTTT. The chain couples TRBV19 to TRBJ1-1; 7 bases fit TRBD1. Germline CDR1 reads LNHDA; CDR2 reads SQIVND (reference sequence). Trimming cost V 4 bases and J 4 bases; bases outside gene matches: 15. This CDR3 is 17 amino acids long.

This sequence joins TRBV5-4 and TRBJ1-1; unclear D gene. In germline, CDR1 is SGHNT, CDR2 YYREEE (reference sequence). The CDR3 covers 13 residues. Trimming shortened V by 3 bases and J by 5 bases, and 11 bases separated the two germline ends. This CDR3 reads CASSSRTITEAFF. The CDR3 DNA is TGTGCCAGCAGCTCTCGGACGATTACTGAAGCTTTCTTT.

V is TRBV9 and J is TRBJ1-1, with D unresolved. The CDR3 sequence is 13 residues long. CDR1 and CDR2 (germline): SGDLS, YYNGEE. V lost 5 bases, J lost 1 base, and 9 bases lay in between. The CDR3 nucleotides read TGTGCCAGCAGGTTCCTAGGGAACACTGAAGCTTTCTTT. Translating gives CASRFLGNTEAFF.

The chain links TRBV7-9 to TRBJ1-1, with D tentatively TRBD1 (6 bases). Germline V gene data show CDR1 as SEHNR and CDR2 as FQNEAQ (reference sequence). This CDR3 region has 16 residues. Deletions cut 3 bases from V and 1 base from J, with 15 bases between. DNA of the CDR3: TGTGCCAGCAGCTTCCTGTTGAACAGGGCGAACACTGAAGCTTTCTTT. Translating it yields CASSFLLNRANTEAFF.

The gene calls are TRBV11-3 and TRBJ2-1; D is unresolved. CDR3 size: 13 residues. Trimming removed 1 base at V and 10 bases at J, with 11 bases between. In germline, CDR1 is SGHNT, CDR2 YENEEA. CDR3 sequence: CASSLAKFTEQFF. CDR3 DNA: TGTGCCAGCAGCTTAGCGAAGTTTACCGAGCAGTTCTTC. Full variable domain (missing parts from reference TRBV11-3 and TRBJ2-1): EAGVVQSPRYKIIEKKQPVAFWCNPISGHNTLYWYLQNLGQGPELLIRYENEEAVDDSQLPKDRFSAERLKGVDSTLKIQPAELGDSAVYLCASSLAKFTEQFFGPGTRLTVL.

The chain links TRBV7-2 to TRBJ1-2; a possible D gene is TRBD1 (6 bases). Trimming removed 5 bases at V and 2 bases at J, with 12 bases between. The CDR3 runs to 14 residues. Germline V gene data show CDR1 as SGHTA and CDR2 as FQGNSA. CDR3 bases: TGTGCCAGCAGCCAACAGGGCAGGAACTATGGCTACACCTTC. Its protein is CASSQQGRNYGYTF.

The chain combines TRBV6-6 with TRBJ2-1; 8 bases line up with TRBD1. J gave up 0 bases and V 6 bases, and 4 bases lay outside the gene matches. Germline CDR1 is MNHNY and CDR2 is SVGAGI (reference sequence). This CDR3 region has 15 residues. CDR3 sequence reads: CASRNTGGSYNEQFF. The CDR3, as DNA: TGTGCCAGCAGGAACACAGGGGGCTCCTACAATGAGCAGTTCTTC.

This sequence joins TRBV30 and TRBJ1-2; 7 bases map to TRBD1. Germline-derived CDR1 and CDR2 are GTSNPN and SVGIG (reference sequence). The V and J ends lost 7 bases and 7 bases, in that order; junction bases with no gene match: 9. The CDR3 totals 12 residues. CDR3 DNA: TGTGCCTCCCCCGAGACAGGGCCTGGCTACACCTTC. This translates into CASPETGPGYTF.

This chain connects TRBV2 to TRBJ2-3; TRBD2 matches at 7 bases. Germline assignment: CDR1 SNHLY and CDR2 FYNNEI. This CDR3 contains 14 residues. V lost 6 bases and J lost 0; bases outside the gene matches: 3. The CDR3 DNA is TGTGCCAGCAGCCTCGGGGGGAGCACAGATACGCAGTATTTT. Protein: CASSLGGSTDTQYF. The full variable domain, rest sourced from reference TRBV2 and TRBJ2-3, is EPEVTQTPSHQVTQMGQEVILRCVPISNHLYFYWYRQILGQKVEFLVSFYNNEISEKSEIFDDQFSVERPDGSNFTLKIRSTKLEDSAMYFCASSLGGSTDTQYFGPGTRLTVL.

J is TRBJ1-1 and V is TRBV28; D not certain. Trimming stripped 6 bases from V and 0 bases from J, with 14 bases between. The CDR3 is 15 amino acids. Germline V gene sequence: CDR1 MDHEN, CDR2 SYDVKM. DNA of the CDR3: TGTGCCAGCAGAATAACCGGGGTCATGAACACTGAAGCTTTCTTT. This sequence encodes CASRITGVMNTEAFF. Filled out from reference TRBV28 and TRBJ1-1, the complete variable domain reads DVKVTQSSRYLVKRTGEKVFLECVQDMDHENMFWYRQDPGLGLRLIYFSYDVKMKEKGDIPEGYSVSREKKERFSLILESASTNQTSMYLCASRITGVMNTEAFFGQGTRLTVV.

The chain couples TRBV7-8 to TRBJ1-2; D is ambiguous. The CDR3 sequence is 14 residues long. V lost 3 bases to trimming and J lost 6 bases, with 14 bases between them. Germline V lookup: CDR1 SGHVS, CDR2 FQNEAQ. The CDR3 bases are TGTGCCAGCAGCTTGAACAAACGACGGGATGGCTACACCTTC. This gives the protein CASSLNKRRDGYTF.

This rearrangement joins TRBV7-9 to TRBJ1-2; 7 nucleotides align to TRBD1. CDR3 size: 16 residues. J gave up 7 bases and V 5 bases, and 16 bases lay outside the gene matches. The germline gives CDR1 SEHNR, CDR2 FQNEAQ (reference sequence). The CDR3 DNA reads as TGTGCCAGCAGCCAAATCCGGGGCCCCTCAGGGGGTGGCTACACCTTC. It codes for CASSQIRGPSGGGYTF.

This clone has more than one count but fewer than ten. The J gene is TRBJ2-7, the V gene TRBV28; tentatively, D is TRBD1 (6 bases). CDR1 and CDR2 (germline): MDHEN, SYDVKM. V was cut by 5 bases and J by 3 bases, with 17 bases left in between. The CDR3 runs to 15 residues. The CDR3 DNA follows: TGTGCCAGCAGTCCCGCCGGGACAAGTCTCTACGAGCAGTACTTC. This encodes CASSPAGTSLYEQYF.

This clone showed up just a few times. The V gene is TRBV5-8, the J gene TRBJ1-5, with D perhaps TRBD1 (6 bases). The germline V gene encodes CDR1 SGHTS and CDR2 YDEGEE. V was cut by 1 base and J by 5 bases, with 16 bases left in between. The CDR3 is made up of 16 amino acids. The CDR3 reads CASSLPTRGGDQPQHF. In nucleotides, the CDR3 is TGTGCCAGCAGCTTGCCCACCCGAGGGGGAGATCAGCCCCAGCATTTT.

This clone was counted a single time. This chain uses TRBV7-9 with TRBJ1-1; D is undetermined. Trimming stripped 1 base from V and 0 bases from J, with 6 bases between. The CDR3 runs to 14 residues. Germline loops: CDR1 SEHNR, CDR2 FQNEAQ (reference sequence). CDR3 coding DNA: TGTGCCAGCAGCTTAGGGGCGGTGAACACTGAAGCTTTCTTT. It codes for CASSLGAVNTEAFF. Drawing the rest from reference TRBV7-9 and TRBJ1-1, the complete variable domain is DTGVSQNPRHKITKRGQNVTFRCDPISEHNRLYWYRQTLGQGPEFLTYFQNEAQLEKSRLLSDRFSAERPKGSFSTLEIQRTEQGDSAMYLCASSLGAVNTEAFFGQGTRLTVV.